The clone carrying this T cell receptor beta chain was counted between two and nine times. The data are from a study of blood T cell dynamics during melanoma immunotherapy. Study overall: Metastatic melanoma patients received first-line pembrolizumab or nivolumab plus ipilimumab.

The repertoire was sequenced with immunoSEQ multiplex PCR; TCRdb's copy has only in-frame clones and lacks some. The sample holds approximately 16,000 clones; 92% are singletons and the top ten take approximately 0.89%. The CDR3 runs 14 residues. Germline trimming cut 2 bases from V and 3 bases from J; bases unmatched to any gene: 3. The germline gives CDR1 SGHNT, CDR2 YYREEE (reference sequence). Time point indicated: week 3, after first cycle of checkpoint inhibitor. One draw preceded checkpoint blockade; another followed its first cycle at week 3. Disease control meant complete response, partial response or stable disease at 12 weeks.

This TCR was sampled from a human donor with melanoma. The sequencing used blood, collected from a patient treated with checkpoint blockade. The J gene is TRBJ2-3, the V gene TRBV5-4, with 7 bases fitting TRBD1. CDR3 protein: CASSLGGRTDTQYF. CDR3 nucleotide sequence: TGTGCCAGCAGCTTAGGGGGCCGGACAGATACGCAGTATTTT.